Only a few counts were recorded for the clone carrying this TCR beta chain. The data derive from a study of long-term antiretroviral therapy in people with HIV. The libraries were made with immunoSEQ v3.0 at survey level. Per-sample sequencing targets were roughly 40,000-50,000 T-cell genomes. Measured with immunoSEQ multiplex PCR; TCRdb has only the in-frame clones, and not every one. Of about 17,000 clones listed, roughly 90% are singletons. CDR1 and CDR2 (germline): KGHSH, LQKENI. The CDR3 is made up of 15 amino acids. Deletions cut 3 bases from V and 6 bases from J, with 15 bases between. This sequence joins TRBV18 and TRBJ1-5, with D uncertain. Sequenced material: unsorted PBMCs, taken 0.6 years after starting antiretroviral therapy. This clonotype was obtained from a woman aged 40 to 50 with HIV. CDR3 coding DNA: TGTGCCAGCTCACCGAACAGCGACTCGACTCAGCCCCAGCATTTT. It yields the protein CASSPNSDSTQPQHF.